The 32 T cell receptor beta chains below come from one sample, sequenced in a study of shared clonotypes between healthy human individuals. Method: immunoSEQ multiplex PCR; TCRdb's copy keeps in-frame clones and lacks some. Of a few hundred thousand clones detected, almost 97% appear once; the ten largest clones hold roughly 0.055%. The sample taken for sequencing was naive CD4+ T cells sorted from blood. Subset indicated: CD45RA+ positively selected. These receptors were taken from a woman in her twenties or thirties in good health.

The chain recombines TRBV5-1 with TRBJ2-3, with 10 bases matching TRBD2. The trim removed 5 bases at V and 1 base at J, leaving 7 bases unmatched. The CDR3 is 16 amino acids. Germline V gene sequence: CDR1 SGHRS, CDR2 YFSETQ. The CDR3: CASSSLAGDRTDTQYF. The CDR3 DNA reads as TGCGCCAGCAGTTCCCTAGCGGGAGATCGCACAGATACGCAGTATTTT.

This clone was seen just once. The chain joins TRBV14 to TRBJ2-3; 12 positions match TRBD1. The V gene's germline CDR1 is SGHDN and CDR2 FVKESK. The ends lost 3 bases at V and 9 bases at J; junction bases unmatched: 4. The CDR3 is 14 amino acids. The CDR3 DNA sequence: TGTGCCAGCAGCCAGGGGACAGGGGGCTCGACGCAGTATTTT. It specifies CASSQGTGGSTQYF.

The V gene is TRBV6-6, the J gene TRBJ1-2; D may be TRBD1 (5 bases). The CDR3 runs 13 residues. V lost 2 bases and J lost 4, with 8 bases in between. Germline V gene data show CDR1 as MNHNY and CDR2 as SVGAGI (reference sequence). The CDR3 DNA reads TGTGCCAGCAGTTACGGGGGGATCTATGGCTACACCTTC. This codes for CASSYGGIYGYTF.

This chain joins TRBV28 and TRBJ1-4; D may be TRBD1 (6 bases). The CDR3 has 14 amino acids. V shed 4 bases and J shed 1 base, with 7 bases lying between them. Germline V lookup: CDR1 MDHEN, CDR2 SYDVKM. DNA for the CDR3: TGTGCCAGCAGTTCACAGGGAACTAATGAAAAACTGTTTTTT. Translation gives CASSSQGTNEKLFF.

V and J are TRBV6-1 and TRBJ1-3; no definite D call. The CDR3 is made up of 14 amino acids. Germline V lookup: CDR1 MNHNS, CDR2 SASEGT. Trimming removed 8 bases at V and 1 base at J, with 12 bases between. In nucleotides, the CDR3 is TGTGCCAGCGGCCTCGGGTCTTCTGGAAACACCATATATTTT. Translating it yields CASGLGSSGNTIYF.

The chain carries TRBV29-1 and TRBJ2-7, with D perhaps given as TRBD1 or TRBD2 (6 bases each). The V end lost 3 bases, the J end lost 4 bases, and 16 bases lay between the germline ends. The CDR3 has 14 residues. Per germline, CDR1 SQVTM and CDR2 ANQGSEA. The CDR3 spells CSVDRGGTGYEQYF. CDR3 nucleotides: TGCAGCGTTGACAGGGGAGGCACTGGGTACGAGCAGTACTTC.

The chain carries TRBV5-4 and TRBJ2-4; TRBD2 agrees at 8 bases. This CDR3 is built from 13 residues. Germline V gene sequence: CDR1 SGHNT, CDR2 YYREEE (reference sequence). Germline trimming cut 1 base from V and 8 bases from J; bases unmatched to any gene: 2. The CDR3 region is CASSLQTSDIQYF. For the CDR3, the DNA is TGTGCCAGCAGCTTGCAGACTAGCGACATTCAGTACTTC.

This sequence joins TRBV19 and TRBJ2-4; D gene unclear. The V gene's germline CDR1 is LNHDA and CDR2 SQIVND (reference sequence). The V end was cut by 0 bases, the J end by 0 bases, with 15 bases between. The CDR3 loop spans 18 amino acids. CDR3: CASSIDSNRPVAKNIQYF. The CDR3 nucleotides read TGTGCCAGTAGTATAGATTCAAACAGACCAGTAGCCAAAAACATTCAGTACTTC.

Remarks on this clone: At the DNA level, this CDR3 is encoded by other sequences in the same sample as well. The chain carries TRBV28 and TRBJ1-2; D is ambiguous. From germline, CDR1 is MDHEN and CDR2 SYDVKM. V was trimmed by 3 bases and J by 7 bases, leaving 9 bases between them. The CDR3 is made up of 12 amino acids. CDR3 region: CASSLGGVGYTF. DNA for the CDR3: TGTGCCAGCAGTTTGGGCGGTGTTGGCTACACCTTC.

V usage is TRBV28 and J usage is TRBJ1-2, with TRBD1 as a possible D gene (6 bases). Trimming pared 6 bases from V and 6 bases from J, leaving 14 bases between. The germline V gene encodes CDR1 MDHEN and CDR2 SYDVKM. The CDR3 length is 13 residues. The chain's CDR3 is CASRDSTEHGYTF. CDR3 bases: TGTGCCAGCAGGGACAGTACGGAGCATGGCTACACCTTC.

This clone occurred once. The chain has TRBV27 and TRBJ2-3; the D is unclear. The CDR3 is made up of 16 amino acids. V was pared by 1 base and J by 4 bases, with 15 bases between. Germline lookup yields CDR1 MNHEY and CDR2 SMNVEV (reference sequence). The CDR3 reads CASSLLGLGIADTQYF. CDR3 in DNA: TGTGCCAGCAGTTTATTGGGTCTGGGTATCGCAGATACGCAGTATTTT.

V is TRBV15 and J is TRBJ2-7; D may be TRBD2 (6 bases). Deletions cut 6 bases from V and 6 bases from J, with 15 bases between. Germline V lookup: CDR1 LNHNV, CDR2 YYDKDF (reference sequence). The CDR3 length is 13 residues. The CDR3 nucleotides read TGTGCCACCAGTTGGCGGGACGCCTCCGAGCAGTACTTC. This codes for CATSWRDASEQYF.

This sequence joins TRBV28 and TRBJ2-1; 7 bases agree with TRBD2. Germline V gene data show CDR1 as MDHEN and CDR2 as SYDVKM. This CDR3 is built from 15 residues. Germline trimming cut 4 bases from V and 7 bases from J; bases unmatched to any gene: 10. In nucleotides, the CDR3 is TGTGCCAGCAGTTCCGCTAGCGGACCGTGGAATGAGCAGTTCTTC. Protein sequence: CASSSASGPWNEQFF.

J is TRBJ2-3 and V is TRBV21-1; the table's D call of TRBD1 was not tested on the DNA. TRBV21-1 has pseudogene status. The CDR3 has 15 residues. Here the CDR3 reads CASPYPGQGGDTQYF. CDR3 DNA: TGTGCCAGCCCATATCCGGGACAGGGCGGAGATACGCAGTATTTT.

The chain carries TRBV6-6 and TRBJ2-1; D is ambiguous. Germline assignment: CDR1 MNHNY and CDR2 SVGAGI (reference sequence). The CDR3 is 14 amino acids. Between the trimmed V and J ends, which lost 6 bases and 2 bases, there was a span of 11 bases. This CDR3 is CASRKSGAYNEQFF. CDR3 in DNA: TGTGCCAGCAGAAAGTCCGGAGCCTACAATGAGCAGTTCTTC.

The V and J genes are TRBV7-6 and TRBJ2-1; weak D call: TRBD2 (6 bases). This CDR3 comprises 16 residues. The V gene lost 5 bases and the J gene lost 2 bases, with 16 bases spanning the gap. Germline V CDR1 and CDR2: SGHVS, FNYEAQ. The CDR3 reads CASSIMNGGTYNEQFF. The CDR3 DNA reads TGTGCCAGCAGCATCATGAACGGCGGGACCTACAATGAGCAGTTCTTC.

The V call is TRBV28, the J call TRBJ1-1, with a weak D call TRBD1 (6 bases). This CDR3 is built from 17 residues. Trimming took 6 bases from V and 1 from J, leaving 21 bases between them. CDR1 MDHEN and CDR2 SYDVKM come from the germline V gene. The chain's CDR3 is CASRPTGYLPPNTEAFF. Here the CDR3 DNA reads TGTGCCAGCAGACCAACAGGGTACCTCCCACCGAACACTGAAGCTTTCTTT.

This chain joins TRBV27 and TRBJ1-2; D might be TRBD1 (5 bases). Germline CDR1 and CDR2: MNHEY and SMNVEV (reference sequence). With 7 bases removed from V and 1 base from J, the gap between germline ends came to 13 bases. The CDR3 extends over 14 amino acids. CDR3 sequence reads: CASKEGSVNYGYTF. In DNA form, the CDR3 reads TGTGCCAGCAAGGAGGGGAGCGTTAACTATGGCTACACCTTC.

The chain couples TRBV11-2 to TRBJ2-5, with 11 bases that match TRBD2. The V gene end was trimmed by 2 bases and the J gene end by 2 bases; junction bases not matched to a gene: 7. The CDR3 is made up of 17 amino acids. Germline assignment: CDR1 SGHAT and CDR2 FQNNGV. This CDR3 is CASSLTSGSYQQETQYF. The DNA for the CDR3 is TGTGCCAGCAGCTTAACTAGCGGGAGTTACCAACAAGAGACCCAGTACTTC.

This clone was counted a few times. V is TRBV19 and J is TRBJ2-5; 7 nucleotides line up with TRBD2. The J call may be mistaken, given a closer DNA end match to TRBJ2-7. CDR3 length: 15 residues. Looked up from germline, CDR1 is LNHDA and CDR2 is SQIVND (reference sequence). The CDR3 here is CASSTLGGISYEQYF. The CDR3 DNA reads as TGTGCCAGTAGTACTCTGGGGGGGATCTCCTACGAGCAGTACTTC.

The chain's CDR3 is CASSYLLGSYNEQFF. In DNA, the CDR3 is TGTGCCAGCAGTTACCTTCTGGGTTCCTACAATGAGCAGTTCTTC. The chain carries TRBV6-5 and TRBJ2-1, with D unresolved. The CDR3 has 15 amino acids. V lost 2 bases and J 1 base, leaving 9 bases between the germline ends. Germline lookup yields CDR1 MNHEY and CDR2 SVGAGI.

This clone has just one count. Other DNA sequences of this sample code for an identical CDR3. The chain recombines TRBV9 with TRBJ2-7; 9 positions match TRBD2. The V and J ends lost 1 base and 0 bases, in that order; junction bases with no gene match: 2. The CDR3 sequence is 15 residues long. The germline CDR1 and CDR2 sequences are SGDLS and YYNGEE. The CDR3 spells CASSVRTSDSYEQYF. As DNA, the CDR3 is TGTGCCAGCAGCGTAAGGACTAGCGACTCCTACGAGCAGTACTTC.

V and J are TRBV25-1 and TRBJ2-7, with 8 bases lining up with TRBD2. Germline lookup yields CDR1 MGHDK and CDR2 SYGVNS. The CDR3 length is 16 residues. Losses at the gene ends were 5 bases for V and 4 bases for J; bases not matched to a gene: 13. The CDR3 loop reads CASSRDSLAGGYEQYF. The DNA for the CDR3 is TGTGCCAGCAGTCGGGATAGCCTAGCGGGCGGGTACGAGCAGTACTTC.

The gene calls are TRBV18 and TRBJ2-5; D not certain. V shed 4 bases and J shed 1 base, with 4 bases lying between them. The germline V gene has CDR1 KGHSH and CDR2 LQKENI. The CDR3 consists of 12 residues. The CDR3 DNA follows: TGTGCCAGCTCACTAAGCCAAGAGACCCAGTACTTC. Amino acids: CASSLSQETQYF.

This chain joins TRBV29-1 and TRBJ2-7; D gene unclear. V lost 5 bases, J lost 2 bases, and 16 bases lay in between. Looked up from germline, CDR1 is SQVTM and CDR2 is ANQGSEA. The CDR3 is 14 residues long. Here the CDR3 reads CSVLTRSPPYEQYF. As DNA, the CDR3 is TGCAGCGTTCTTACGAGGAGCCCACCCTACGAGCAGTACTTC.

The rearrangement joins TRBV28 to TRBJ2-5, with a possible D match to TRBD2 (7 bases). Germline assignment: CDR1 MDHEN and CDR2 SYDVKM. With 7 bases removed from V and 1 base from J, the gap between germline ends came to 22 bases. The CDR3 is made up of 17 amino acids. CDR3 nucleotides: TGTGCCAGCATGATCCCGGCGGGAGTAGGGGGCCAAGAGACCCAGTACTTC. It encodes CASMIPAGVGGQETQYF.

In its sample, this clone was seen once. The rearrangement links TRBV18 to TRBJ2-1; 8 bases match TRBD1. The V gene's germline CDR1 is KGHSH and CDR2 LQKENI. The CDR3 consists of 16 residues. Trimming cost V 0 bases and J 4 bases; bases outside gene matches: 5. CDR3 DNA: TGTGCCAGCTCACCACCCCTACAGGGGGGTTACAATGAGCAGTTCTTC. Its translation: CASSPPLQGGYNEQFF.

The rearrangement uses TRBV6-6 and TRBJ1-1, with 7 bases identical to TRBD1. The CDR3 spans 15 residues. The germline V gene encodes CDR1 MNHNY and CDR2 SVGAGI (reference sequence). V gave up 2 bases and J gave up 1 base; unmatched junction bases: 4. The CDR3, as DNA: TGTGCCAGCAGTTACCATTGGACAGGGAACACTGAAGCTTTCTTT. Amino acid sequence: CASSYHWTGNTEAFF.

The chain combines TRBV19 with TRBJ1-5; D perhaps matches TRBD1 (5 bases). Germline assignment: CDR1 LNHDA and CDR2 SQIVND (reference sequence). This CDR3 comprises 12 residues. V lost 7 bases and J 4 bases, leaving 8 bases between the germline ends. The CDR3 region has the DNA TGTGCCAGTAAGGACATTAATCAGCCCCAGCATTTT. Translating gives CASKDINQPQHF.

The V gene is TRBV5-6, the J gene TRBJ2-2; no reliable D call. The germline CDR1 and CDR2 sequences are SGHDT and YYEEEE. This CDR3 comprises 13 residues. Trimming removed 1 base from V and 4 bases from J, with 5 bases in between. CDR3 sequence reads: CASSLMVTGELFF. CDR3 sequence (DNA): TGTGCCAGCAGCTTGATGGTCACCGGGGAGCTGTTTTTT.

The chain is built from TRBV11-2 and TRBJ2-7; weak D call: TRBD1 (6 bases). Germline loops: CDR1 SGHAT, CDR2 FQNNGV. The ends were cut back, 1 base at V and 3 bases at J, with 10 bases in the middle. The CDR3 sequence is 14 residues long. DNA of the CDR3: TGTGCCAGCAGCTTAGTGCGAGGGGGCTACGAGCAGTACTTC. Translation: CASSLVRGGYEQYF.

The chain joins TRBV7-9 to TRBJ2-3; TRBD2 agrees at 8 bases. This CDR3 comprises 16 residues. Germline assignment: CDR1 SEHNR and CDR2 FQNEAQ (reference sequence). The V and J ends lost 3 bases and 3 bases, in that order; junction bases with no gene match: 8. CDR3 sequence (DNA): TGTGCCAGCAGCTTCCTCAGCGGGAGACCTACAGATACGCAGTATTTT. Its protein product is CASSFLSGRPTDTQYF.